The rows below give T cell receptor beta chains drawn from one sample of a study of T cells in Graves' hyperthyroidism and ophthalmopathy. TCRdb independently ran MiXCR on the multiplex PCR reads; one entry per CDR3 protein. The sample yields 470,000 or so distinct CDR3 sequences, around 20% seen once. The sequenced material came from blood. The receptors were sampled from a man between 18 and 35 years old with Graves' hyperthyroidism. Both conserved end residues are part of each CDR3. The D gene is left open where the match is weak. Clone sizes are given selectively: once, few, many, or a class where the clone is expanded.

>TRBD2|many|TRBV2|TRBJ2-5
TGTGCCAGCAGCAAACTGAGGTTGGGACTAGCGGAAGAGACCCAGTACTTC
CASSKLRLGLAEETQYF
>NA|NA|TRBV6-1|TRBJ1-2
TGTACCAGCAGTGAAGGGGTTTCCTACTATGGCTACACCTTC
CTSSEGVSYYGYTF
>TRBD1|many|TRBV15|TRBJ2-7
TGTGCCACCAGCAGAGGCGGACAGGGGGCCCACGAGCAGTACTTC
CATSRGGQGAHEQYF
>NA|many|TRBV6-1|TRBJ1-5
TGTGCCAGCAGTGAATTAGGTCCCGATCAGCCCCAGCATTTT
CASSELGPDQPQHF
>TRBD1|many|TRBV10-3|TRBJ2-2
TGTGCCTCACGACAGGGGGTGGGCACCGGGGAGCTGTTTTTT
CASRQGVGTGELFF
>NA|many|TRBV20-1|TRBJ1-5
TGCAGTGCTAGAGATATCAGGGAATATAGCAATCAGCCCCAGCATTTT
CSARDIREYSNQPQHF
>TRBD1|many|TRBV30|TRBJ1-2
TGTGCCTGGAGGCGGGACAGGGGTTTAACTAACTATGGCTACACCTTC
CAWRRDRGLTNYGYTF
>NA|NA|TRBV4-1|TRBJ2-7
TGCGCCAGCAGCCAAGAGGCAGGTCTACTCTACGAGCAGTACTTC
CASSQEAGLLYEQYF
>NA|many|TRBV20-1|TRBJ2-5
TGCAGTGCTCCTGGACTACAAGAGACCCAGTACTTC
CSAPGLQETQYF
>TRBD1|many|TRBV7-8|TRBJ1-5
TGTGCCAGCAGACCTGGGACAGGAGGTTATAGCAATCAGCCCCAGCATTTT
CASRPGTGGYSNQPQHF
>TRBD1|NA|TRBV11-2|TRBJ2-7
TGTGCCAGCAGCTTAGTTAGGGACAGTTCCTACGAGCAGTACTTC
CASSLVRDSSYEQYF
>NA|many|TRBV19|TRBJ1-5
TGTGCCAGTAGTATAGACCGTCTCTACCAGCATTTT
CASSIDRLYQHF
>TRBD1|NA|TRBV10-3|TRBJ2-7
TGTGCCATCAGTGAGGATGCAGGGGGCCTCGAGCAGTACTTC
CAISEDAGGLEQYF
>NA|NA|TRBV5-6|TRBJ1-1
TGTGCCAGCAGCTTGGCGGGGTGGAATGAAGCTTTCTTT
CASSLAGWNEAFF
>TRBD2|NA|TRBV7-9|TRBJ2-5
TGTGCCAGCAGCTTGTACACGGGGGGGATGTTGGAGACCCAGTACTTC
CASSLYTGGMLETQYF
>TRBD1|many|TRBV5-1|TRBJ2-7
TGCGCCAGCAGCTTGGCCAGGGGGAGCTACGAGCAGTACTTC
CASSLARGSYEQYF
>NA|many|TRBV12-3/TRBV12-4|TRBJ2-5
TGTGCCAGCAGTTTGGGTCAAATGGAGACCCAGTACTTC
CASSLGQMETQYF
>NA|NA|TRBV6-5|TRBJ1-1
TGTGCCAGCAGTTACTTGTCAGGGAACCTTGAAGCTTTCTTT
CASSYLSGNLEAFF
>NA|many|TRBV6-2/TRBV6-3|TRBJ1-6
TGTGCCAGCACCGACGGCGGCTTGACGGGGAAGGCACCCCTCCACTTT
CASTDGGLTGKAPLHF
>NA|many|TRBV6-5|TRBJ1-1
TGTGCCAGCAGTTACGGTGCAGAAGAAGCTTTCTTT
CASSYGAEEAFF
>TRBD1|NA|TRBV28|TRBJ1-5
TGTGCCAGCAGTCCGGGCGGACAGGGTAGCAATCAGCCCCAGCATTTT
CASSPGGQGSNQPQHF
>NA|NA|TRBV19|TRBJ1-5
TGTGCCAGTAGTATGTGGACAGATAATCAGCCCCAGCATTTT
CASSMWTDNQPQHF
>NA|many|TRBV12-3/TRBV12-4|TRBJ2-6
TGTGCCAGCAGTTTTGTGGGGGCCAACGTCCTGACTTTC
CASSFVGANVLTF
>NA|NA|TRBV7-2|TRBJ2-7
TGTGCCAGCAGCTTAGGGCCTTTCTCCTACGAGCAGTACTTC
CASSLGPFSYEQYF
>NA|many|TRBV28|TRBJ1-5
TGTGCCAGCAGTCCCACAGGGTGGGGTCAGCCCCAGCATTTT
CASSPTGWGQPQHF
>NA|NA|TRBV2|TRBJ1-2
TGTGCCGGCAGACCGACAGGAGCCAACTATGGCTACACCTTC
CAGRPTGANYGYTF
>NA|many|TRBV12-5|TRBJ1-2
TGTGCTAGTGGTTTGGGACAATGTAACTATGGCTACACCTTC
CASGLGQCNYGYTF